The source of this T cell receptor (beta chain) is a study of T cell responses to AZD1222 COVID-19 vaccine. Study-level points and caveats: Most donors were white British and more were female, and clonal diversity was possibly underestimated. The repertoires were collected only after the peak T cell response.

Germline values: CDR1 LGHDT, CDR2 YNNKEL (reference sequence). The CDR3 consists of 15 residues. Between the trimmed V and J ends, which lost 3 bases and 2 bases, there was a span of 14 bases. Sequenced by immunoSEQ multiplex PCR; TCRdb stores in-frame clones only, minus some. Of 150,000 to 250,000 clones listed, approximately 94% are singletons. This clone was detected once. What it recognizes is unknown. Pooled in the analysis were second doses at about 4 or about 12 weeks. This chain connects TRBV3-1 (or the pseudogene TRBV3-2) to TRBJ2-7, with D perhaps being TRBD1 or TRBD2 (6 bases each). This specimen was peripheral blood, taken 28 days after the second AZD1222 dose. This clonotype was obtained from an adult who received the AZD1222 COVID-19 vaccine. This CDR3 reads CASSQPGGQTYEQYF. For the CDR3, the DNA is TGTGCCAGCAGCCAGCCCGGGGGACAAACCTACGAGCAGTACTTC.